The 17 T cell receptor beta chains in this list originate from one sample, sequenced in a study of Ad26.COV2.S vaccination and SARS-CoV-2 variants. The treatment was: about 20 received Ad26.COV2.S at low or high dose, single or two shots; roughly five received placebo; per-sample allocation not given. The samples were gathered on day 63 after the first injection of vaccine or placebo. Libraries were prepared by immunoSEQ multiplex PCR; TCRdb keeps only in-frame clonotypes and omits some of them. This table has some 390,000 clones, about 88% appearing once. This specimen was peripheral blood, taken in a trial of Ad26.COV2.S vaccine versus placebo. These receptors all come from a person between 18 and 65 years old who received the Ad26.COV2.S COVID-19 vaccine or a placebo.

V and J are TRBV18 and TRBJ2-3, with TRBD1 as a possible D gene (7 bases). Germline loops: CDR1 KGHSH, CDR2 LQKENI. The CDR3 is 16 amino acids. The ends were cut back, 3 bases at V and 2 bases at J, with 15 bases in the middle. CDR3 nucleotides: TGTGCCAGCTCACCTCGCCCCAGGGGGGACACAGATACGCAGTATTTT. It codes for CASSPRPRGDTDTQYF.

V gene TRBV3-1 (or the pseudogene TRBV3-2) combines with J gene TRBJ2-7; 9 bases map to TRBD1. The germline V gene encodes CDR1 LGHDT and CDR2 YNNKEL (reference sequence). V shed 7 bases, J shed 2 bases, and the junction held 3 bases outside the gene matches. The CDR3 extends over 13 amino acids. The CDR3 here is CASNRGPTYEQYF. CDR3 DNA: TGTGCCAGCAACAGGGGGCCCACCTACGAGCAGTACTTC.

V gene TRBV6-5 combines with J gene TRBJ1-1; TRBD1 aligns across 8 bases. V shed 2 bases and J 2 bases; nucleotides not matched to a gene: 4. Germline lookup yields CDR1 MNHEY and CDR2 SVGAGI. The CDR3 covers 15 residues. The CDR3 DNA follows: TGTGCCAGCAGTTACCGGACAGGGTACAACACTGAAGCTTTCTTT. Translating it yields CASSYRTGYNTEAFF.

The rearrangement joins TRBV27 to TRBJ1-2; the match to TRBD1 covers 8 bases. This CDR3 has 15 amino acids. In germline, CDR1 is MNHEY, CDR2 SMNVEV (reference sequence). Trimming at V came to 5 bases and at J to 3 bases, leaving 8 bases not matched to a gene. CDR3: CASSPDRGLHYGYTF. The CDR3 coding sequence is TGTGCCAGCAGTCCCGACAGGGGACTCCACTATGGCTACACCTTC.

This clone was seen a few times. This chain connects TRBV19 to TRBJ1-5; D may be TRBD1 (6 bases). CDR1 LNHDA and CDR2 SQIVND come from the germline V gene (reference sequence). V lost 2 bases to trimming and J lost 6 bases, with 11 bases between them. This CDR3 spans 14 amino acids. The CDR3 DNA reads TGTGCCAGTAGTATAATGCCAGGGGTTCAGCCCCAGCATTTT. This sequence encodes CASSIMPGVQPQHF. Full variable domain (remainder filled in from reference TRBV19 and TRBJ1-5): DGGITQSPKYLFRKEGQNVTLSCEQNLNHDAMYWYRQDPGQGLRLIYYSQIVNDFQKGDIAEGYSVSREKKESFPLTVTSAQKNPTAFYLCASSIMPGVQPQHFGDGTRLSIL.

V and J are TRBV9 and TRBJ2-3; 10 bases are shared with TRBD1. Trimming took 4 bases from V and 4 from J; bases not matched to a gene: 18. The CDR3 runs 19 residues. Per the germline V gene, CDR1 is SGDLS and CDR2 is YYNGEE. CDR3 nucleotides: TGTGCCAGCAGCACCACATCGGGGGACAGGGGTGTTAATTCAGATACGCAGTATTTT. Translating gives CASSTTSGDRGVNSDTQYF.

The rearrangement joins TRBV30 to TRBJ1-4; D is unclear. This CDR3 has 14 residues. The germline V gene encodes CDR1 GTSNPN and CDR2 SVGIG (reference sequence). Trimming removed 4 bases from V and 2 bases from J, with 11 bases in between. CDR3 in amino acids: CAWTAAGTNEKLFF. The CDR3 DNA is TGTGCCTGGACTGCGGCGGGGACTAATGAAAAACTGTTTTTT. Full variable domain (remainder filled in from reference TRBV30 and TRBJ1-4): SQTIHQWPATLVQPVGSPLSLECTVEGTSNPNLYWYRQAAGRGLQLLFYSVGIGQISSEVPQNLSASRPQDRQFILSSKKLLLSDSGFYLCAWTAAGTNEKLFFGSGTQLSVL.

For the CDR3, the DNA is TGTGCCAGTAGAGGACGGACAGAGGGCCCCTATGGCTACACCTTC. It translates to CASRGRTEGPYGYTF. This chain connects TRBV19 to TRBJ1-2, with a tentative D call TRBD1 (6 bases). The CDR3 is made up of 15 amino acids. V lost 6 bases, J lost 4 bases, and 18 bases lay in between. CDR1 and CDR2 (germline): LNHDA, SQIVND (reference sequence).

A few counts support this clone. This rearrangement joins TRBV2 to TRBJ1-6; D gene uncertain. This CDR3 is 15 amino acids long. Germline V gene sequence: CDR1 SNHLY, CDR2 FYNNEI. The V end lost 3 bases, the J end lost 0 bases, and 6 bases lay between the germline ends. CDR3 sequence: CASSDESSYNSPLHF. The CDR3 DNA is TGTGCCAGCAGTGATGAAAGCTCCTATAATTCACCCCTCCACTTT.

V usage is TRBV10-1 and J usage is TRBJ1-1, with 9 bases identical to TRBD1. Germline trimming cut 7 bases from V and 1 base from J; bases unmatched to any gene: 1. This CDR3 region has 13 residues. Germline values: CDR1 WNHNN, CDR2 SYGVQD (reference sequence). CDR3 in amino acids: CASMGQGNTEAFF. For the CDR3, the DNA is TGCGCCAGCATGGGACAGGGGAACACTGAAGCTTTCTTT.

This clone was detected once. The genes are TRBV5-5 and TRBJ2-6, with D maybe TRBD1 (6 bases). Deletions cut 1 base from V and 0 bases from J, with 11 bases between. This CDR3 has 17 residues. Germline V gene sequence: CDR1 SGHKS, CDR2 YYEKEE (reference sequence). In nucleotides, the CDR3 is TGTGCCAGCAGCTTGAGACAGGACAGCTCTGGGGCCAACGTCCTGACTTTC. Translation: CASSLRQDSSGANVLTF.

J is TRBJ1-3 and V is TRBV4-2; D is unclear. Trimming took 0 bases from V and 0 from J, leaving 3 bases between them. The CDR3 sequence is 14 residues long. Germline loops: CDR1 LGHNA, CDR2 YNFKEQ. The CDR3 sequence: CASSQDSSGNTIYF. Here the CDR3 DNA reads TGTGCCAGCAGCCAAGACAGCTCTGGAAACACCATATATTTT.

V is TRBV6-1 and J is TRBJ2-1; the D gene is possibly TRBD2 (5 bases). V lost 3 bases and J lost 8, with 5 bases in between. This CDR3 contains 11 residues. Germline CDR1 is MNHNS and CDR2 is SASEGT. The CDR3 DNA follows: TGTGCCAGCAGTGAGGAGGATGAGCAGTTCTTC. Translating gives CASSEEDEQFF.

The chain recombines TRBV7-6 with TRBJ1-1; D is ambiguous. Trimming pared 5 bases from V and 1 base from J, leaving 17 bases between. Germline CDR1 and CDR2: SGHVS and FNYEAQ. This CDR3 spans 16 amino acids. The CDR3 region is CASSQRTSKPNTEAFF. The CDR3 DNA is TGTGCCAGCAGCCAGAGAACCTCTAAACCGAACACTGAAGCTTTCTTT.

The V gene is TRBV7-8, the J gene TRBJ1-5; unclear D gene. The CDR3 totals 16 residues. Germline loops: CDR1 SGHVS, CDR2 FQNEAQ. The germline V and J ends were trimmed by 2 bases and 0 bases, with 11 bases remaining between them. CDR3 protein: CASSLLAQPSNQPQHF. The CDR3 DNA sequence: TGTGCCAGCAGCTTACTCGCCCAGCCTAGCAATCAGCCCCAGCATTTT. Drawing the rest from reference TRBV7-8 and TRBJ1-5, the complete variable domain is GAGVSQSPRYKVAKRGQDVALRCDPISGHVSLFWYQQALGQGPEFLTYFQNEAQLDKSGLPSDRFFAERPEGSVSTLKIQRTQQEDSAVYLCASSLLAQPSNQPQHFGDGTRLSIL.

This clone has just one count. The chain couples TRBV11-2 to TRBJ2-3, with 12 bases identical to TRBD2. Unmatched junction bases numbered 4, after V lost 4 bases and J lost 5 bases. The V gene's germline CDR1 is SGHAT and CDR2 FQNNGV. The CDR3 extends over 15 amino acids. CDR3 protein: CASSYLAGGIDTQYF. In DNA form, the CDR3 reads TGTGCCAGCAGCTATCTAGCGGGAGGGATAGATACGCAGTATTTT.

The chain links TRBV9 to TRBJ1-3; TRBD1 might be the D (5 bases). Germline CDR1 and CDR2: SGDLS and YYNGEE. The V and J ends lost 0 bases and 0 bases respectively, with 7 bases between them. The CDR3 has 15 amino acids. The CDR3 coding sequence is TGTGCCAGCAGCGTAGGGGACGTCTCTGGAAACACCATATATTTT. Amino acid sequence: CASSVGDVSGNTIYF.